One and the same sample provided the 14 T cell receptor beta chains below, sequenced in a study of CD8+ T cells in alopecia areata. Documented treatment: oral pan-JAK inhibitor, 5-10 mg twice daily. RNA, once extracted, was reverse transcribed into cDNA for use as the sequencing template. Sequenced by immunoSEQ multiplex PCR; TCRdb stores in-frame clones only, minus some. The table shows under 350,000 clones, with 55% to 75% occurring only once. Source: CD4+ T cells sorted from blood, taken at week 24, from a patient treated with tofacitinib. Source of these receptors: a human donor with alopecia areata.

The rearrangement uses TRBV30 and TRBJ2-3; D assignment may be TRBD1 or TRBD2 (7 bases each). The length of the CDR3 is 14 residues. Germline V gives CDR1 GTSNPN, CDR2 SVGIG (reference sequence). V was cut by 5 bases and J by 0 bases, with 12 bases left in between. This CDR3 is CAWRQGLSTDTQYF. CDR3 sequence (DNA): TGTGCCTGGCGACAGGGACTAAGCACAGATACGCAGTATTTT.

For this clone: The sample holds other DNA sequences that translate to the same CDR3. The V call is TRBV29-1, the J call TRBJ2-7, with D hard to call. There are 11 residues in the CDR3. Germline assignment: CDR1 SQVTM and CDR2 ANQGSEA. V lost 4 bases and J 2 bases, leaving 6 bases between the germline ends. The CDR3 nucleotides are TGCAGCGTTGTTAGGGCCTACGAGCAGTACTTC. Translating gives CSVVRAYEQYF.

This chain links TRBV30 with TRBJ1-1; D uncertain. Looked up from germline, CDR1 is GTSNPN and CDR2 is SVGIG (reference sequence). The CDR3 length is 15 residues. V shed 0 bases and J shed 0 bases, with 11 bases lying between them. The CDR3 spells CAWSVFRILNTEAFF. CDR3 coding DNA: TGTGCCTGGAGTGTATTCCGGATACTGAACACTGAAGCTTTCTTT.

The chain joins TRBV18 to TRBJ1-1, with TRBD1 as a possible D gene (5 bases). Germline V gives CDR1 KGHSH, CDR2 LQKENI. The CDR3 has 13 residues. Deletions cut 5 bases from V and 3 bases from J, with 10 bases between. The CDR3 DNA reads TGTGCCAGCTCAGTCAGGGCGGACACTGAAGCTTTCTTT. Its protein is CASSVRADTEAFF.

This clone was seen more than once but under ten times. The chain carries TRBV30 and TRBJ2-5, with D perhaps matching TRBD2 (7 bases). The CDR3 runs to 17 residues. Trimming removed 0 bases from V and 0 bases from J, with 17 bases in between. Looked up from germline, CDR1 is GTSNPN and CDR2 is SVGIG (reference sequence). For the CDR3, the DNA is TGTGCCTGGAGTGTAAGGGGGAGGGGTTGGAACCAAGAGACCCAGTACTTC. Its protein is CAWSVRGRGWNQETQYF.

The rearrangement links TRBV5-1 to TRBJ2-7; possible D gene TRBD1, 6 bases. This CDR3 is built from 14 residues. The germline V gene encodes CDR1 SGHRS and CDR2 YFSETQ. Trimming removed 1 base at V and 6 bases at J, with 14 bases between. The CDR3 nucleotides read TGCGCCAGCAGCTTGCTAGGGGGAATAGTCGAGCAGTACTTC. Protein product: CASSLLGGIVEQYF.

This clone has a single count. This chain joins TRBV28 and TRBJ1-6; 10 positions match TRBD1. Losses at the gene ends were 5 bases for V and 5 bases for J; bases not matched to a gene: 9. The CDR3 extends over 17 amino acids. Germline V gives CDR1 MDHEN, CDR2 SYDVKM. CDR3 DNA: TGTGCCAGCAGTCCAACGGGACAGGGGATTCATAATTCACCCCTCCACTTT. The encoded protein is CASSPTGQGIHNSPLHF.

The chain is built from TRBV19 and TRBJ2-7; TRBD1 agrees at 7 bases. J was trimmed by 3 bases and V by 6 bases; bases with no gene match: 11. This CDR3 is 15 amino acids long. The germline CDR1 and CDR2 sequences are LNHDA and SQIVND (reference sequence). The CDR3 nucleotides read TGTGCCAGTAGCAGCCGGACAGGAACGTTCTACGAGCAGTACTTC. This sequence encodes CASSSRTGTFYEQYF.

This clone has just a few counts. V gene TRBV11-1 combines with J gene TRBJ2-7; 13 bases are shared with TRBD2. The J segment lost 3 bases and the V segment lost 5 bases, leaving 7 bases of the junction unmatched. Germline loops: CDR1 SGHAT, CDR2 FQDESV (reference sequence). The CDR3 runs to 16 residues. The CDR3 region is CASSLSTSGGYYEQYF. CDR3 sequence (DNA): TGTGCCAGCAGCCTTTCGACTAGCGGGGGGTACTACGAGCAGTACTTC.

This clone was counted between two and nine times. The V call is TRBV5-1, the J call TRBJ2-7; D possibly corresponds to TRBD1 (5 bases). CDR1 is SGHRS and CDR2 is YFSETQ in the germline V gene. CDR3 length equals 14 residues. Trimming cost V 0 bases and J 5 bases, with 12 bases left between them. The CDR3 DNA is TGCGCCAGCAGCTTGGGACAGCGCTTCGACGAGCAGTACTTC. Translating it yields CASSLGQRFDEQYF.

The table lists this clone with a few counts. The V call is TRBV13, the J call TRBJ1-1; no reliable D call. Germline loops: CDR1 PRHDT, CDR2 FYEKMQ (reference sequence). The CDR3 sequence is 11 residues long. The V end was cut by 5 bases, the J end by 2 bases, with 3 bases between. The CDR3, as DNA: TGTGCCAGCAGCCTCAACACTGAAGCTTTCTTT. Residues: CASSLNTEAFF.

The chain has TRBV28 and TRBJ1-6, with D possibly matching TRBD1 (5 bases). The CDR3 extends over 16 amino acids. Germline-derived CDR1 and CDR2 are MDHEN and SYDVKM. Trimming took off 4 bases at V and 3 bases at J, with 13 bases between the two ends. The CDR3 DNA reads as TGTGCCAGCAGTTCCTCGGGGCCGCGCTATAATTCACCCCTCCACTTT. Protein: CASSSSGPRYNSPLHF.

This chain links TRBV6-5 with TRBJ1-1; D is unresolved. The V gene lost 2 bases and the J gene lost 5 bases, with 12 bases spanning the gap. In germline, CDR1 is MNHEY, CDR2 SVGAGI. CDR3 length equals 14 residues. CDR3: CASSYTGRRTEAFF. In DNA, the CDR3 is TGTGCCAGCAGTTACACGGGCAGAAGGACTGAAGCTTTCTTT.

The genes are TRBV29-1 and TRBJ2-1, with D possibly matching TRBD1 (5 bases). V was cut by 4 bases and J by 7 bases, with 26 bases left in between. The CDR3 sequence is 17 residues long. Looked up from germline, CDR1 is SQVTM and CDR2 is ANQGSEA. The CDR3 nucleotides are TGCAGCGTTGGCCCCTTTGGACACCGCTCCTATCAGAATGAGCAGTTCTTC. This sequence encodes CSVGPFGHRSYQNEQFF.